This T cell receptor (beta chain) was found in a study of cytomegalovirus exposure and HLA in healthy donors. Across the whole study: Researchers found that about four fifths of a few hundred genotyped donors fell within the Caucasian-associated ancestry cluster. Study-wide results and caveats: TCR beta V segments were, for the most part, productive about 90% or about 30% of the time in an earlier analysis.

The CDR3 runs to 15 residues. V dropped 6 bases and J dropped 9; count of bases not matched to a gene: 13. The germline gives CDR1 MNHNS, CDR2 SASEGT. For this clone: The antigen is undetermined.

In the PCR, 60 Vbeta and 13 Jbeta primers were used. Assay used: immunoSEQ multiplex PCR; TCRdb lists only in-frame clones, some missing. The repertoire holds about 170,000 clones, with over 80% as singletons. The genes are TRBV6-1 and TRBJ2-2, with 7 bases that match TRBD2. This receptor was obtained from a woman aged 50 to 60 in good health and CMV-seropositive. Sequencing was carried out using PBMCs. DNA for the CDR3: TGTGCCAGCAGGGGGGACGGGACTAATAGCCGGGAGCTGTTTTTT. Residues: CASRGDGTNSRELFF.